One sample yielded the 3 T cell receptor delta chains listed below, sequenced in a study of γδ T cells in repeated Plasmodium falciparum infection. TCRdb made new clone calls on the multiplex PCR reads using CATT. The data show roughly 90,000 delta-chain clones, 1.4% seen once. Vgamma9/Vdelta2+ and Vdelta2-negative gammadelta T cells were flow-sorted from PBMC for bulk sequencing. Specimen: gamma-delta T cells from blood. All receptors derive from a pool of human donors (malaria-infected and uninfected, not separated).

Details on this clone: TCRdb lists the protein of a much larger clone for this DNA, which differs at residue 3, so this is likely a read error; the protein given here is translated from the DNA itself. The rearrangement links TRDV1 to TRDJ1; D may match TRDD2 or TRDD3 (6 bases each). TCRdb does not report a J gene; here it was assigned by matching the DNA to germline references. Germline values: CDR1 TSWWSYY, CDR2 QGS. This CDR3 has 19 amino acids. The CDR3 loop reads CAPGAFRRPPGPYTDKLIF. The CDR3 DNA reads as TGTGCTCCTGGGGCCTTCCGAAGACCTCCCGGACCGTACACCGATAAACTCATCTTT.

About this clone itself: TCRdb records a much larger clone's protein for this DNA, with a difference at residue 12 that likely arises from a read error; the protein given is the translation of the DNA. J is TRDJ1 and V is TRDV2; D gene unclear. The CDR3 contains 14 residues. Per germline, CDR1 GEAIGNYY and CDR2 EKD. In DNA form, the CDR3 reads TGTGCCTGTGACACCTTCTGGCACACCGATAAACACATCTTT. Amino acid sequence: CACDTFWHTDKHIF.

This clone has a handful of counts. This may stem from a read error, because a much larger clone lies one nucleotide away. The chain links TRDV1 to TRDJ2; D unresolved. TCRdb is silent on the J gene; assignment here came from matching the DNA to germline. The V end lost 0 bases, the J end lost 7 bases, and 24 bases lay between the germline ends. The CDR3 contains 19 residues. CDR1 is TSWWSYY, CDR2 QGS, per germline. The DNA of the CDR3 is TGTGCTCTTGGGGAACTACGCCCTATAGGTGAGATAGGCCTAGCACAACTCTTCTTT. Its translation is CALGELRPIGEIGLAQLFF.